The clone carrying this TCR beta chain was seen only a few times. The antigen is unknown. This entry belongs to a study of T cell repertoires in cytomegalovirus infection. Overall study: The authors used CMV epitopes that were HLA-C-restricted (recently identified) and HLA-B-restricted (well studied).

The CDR3 is made up of 15 amino acids. The V segment lost 5 bases and the J segment 5 bases; nucleotides outside the gene matches: 11. Points from the study as a whole: The ex vivo response showed dominance by HLA-C-restricted CMV-specific TCR beta clonotypes. Identification of carriers of CMV plus the relevant HLA was achieved through cumulative public TCR beta family frequency.

TCRdb ran MiXCR on the reads and lists one entry per CDR3 protein. The sample contains about 920,000 distinct CDR3 sequences, around 29% of which appear only once. This receptor was identified in a human donor in good health (CMV status not recorded). Some clones in this sample may be carry-over from other donors' samples. The sample in question was cultured CD8+ T cells from PBMCs, obtained from culture after CMV antigen stimulation. The chain recombines TRBV12-3 or TRBV12-4 with TRBJ1-2; 7 bases match TRBD1. CDR3 loop: CASSPRVGGLYGYTF. The CDR3 DNA sequence: TGTGCCAGCAGTCCCCGGGTAGGGGGCTTGTATGGCTACACCTTC.